What follows are 13 T cell receptor beta chains derived from one specimen sequenced in a study of vaccination and CD4 T cells after COVID-19. With the Oncomine TCR Beta short-read assay, DNA from cultured CD4+ T cells was sequenced. TCRdb reprocessed the PCR reads via MiXCR and lists one record per CDR3 protein. This table has approximately 13,000 distinct CDR3 sequences, roughly 36% appearing once. Their target antigens are unknown. Treatment in this sample: 10-day PBMC culture with coronavirus spike peptide pools or control peptides (ViraFEST assay). The sequencing input was cultured CD4+ T cells from blood. The source of these receptors is a human donor with COVID-19.

This chain connects TRBV6-1 to TRBJ2-5; D tentatively reads TRBD1 or TRBD2 (5 bases each). V dropped 6 bases and J dropped 3 bases, with 8 bases sitting between them. Germline V lookup: CDR1 MNHNS, CDR2 SASEGT. The CDR3 extends over 12 amino acids. The CDR3 DNA reads TGTGCCAGCAGCGGGACGGAAGAGACCCAGTACTTC. Encoded protein: CASSGTEETQYF.

The chain has TRBV27 and TRBJ1-6, with D perhaps TRBD1 (6 bases). Germline V CDR1 and CDR2: MNHEY, SMNVEV (reference sequence). Deletions cut 3 bases from V and 9 bases from J, with 15 bases between. The CDR3 spans 15 residues. CDR3 nucleotides: TGTGCCAGCAGTTTCATCGAACAGGGCGGTTCACCCCTCCACTTT. Encoded protein: CASSFIEQGGSPLHF.

This chain connects TRBV7-2 to TRBJ2-2; D uncertain. V was trimmed by 8 bases and J by 7 bases, leaving 14 bases between them. The CDR3 spans 13 residues. CDR1 is SGHTA and CDR2 is FQGNSA in the germline V gene. CDR3 loop: CASHRASSGELFF. The CDR3 bases are TGTGCCAGCCATCGGGCTAGTAGCGGGGAGCTGTTTTTT.

Remarks on this clonotype: Germline is not matched at one junction end, which may reflect a read error. This rearrangement joins TRBV20-1 to TRBJ1-5, with D perhaps TRBD1 (6 bases). The CDR3 is 16 amino acids. Germline V gene sequence: CDR1 DFQATT, CDR2 SNEGSKA (reference sequence). CDR3 DNA sequence: TGCAGTACTAGAGAAGTAAGGGGGGGGTATAGACAGCCCCAGCATTTT. Translated: CSTREVRGGYRQPQHF.

The V gene is TRBV20-1, the J gene TRBJ2-3, with D uncertain. V was clipped by 3 bases and J by 4 bases, with 2 bases between them. Germline V gene data show CDR1 as DFQATT and CDR2 as SNEGSKA (reference sequence). CDR3 size: 10 residues. This chain's CDR3 is CSASSDTQYF. The CDR3 region has the DNA TGCAGTGCTAGTTCAGATACGCAGTATTTT.

The chain links TRBV5-1 to TRBJ1-5; D may be TRBD1 (5 bases). This CDR3 region has 15 residues. V lost 6 bases and J 2 bases, leaving 15 bases between the germline ends. CDR1 is SGHRS, CDR2 YFSETQ, per germline. The CDR3 DNA sequence: TGCGCCAGCAAGCGTGGGGGGGAGGGCAATCAGCCCCAGCATTTT. Amino acids: CASKRGGEGNQPQHF.

This clonotype was recorded a few times. V usage is TRBV11-3 and J usage is TRBJ2-1; unclear D gene. The V and J ends lost 4 bases and 8 bases respectively, with 6 bases between them. CDR1 is SGHNT and CDR2 is YENEEA in the germline V gene. This CDR3 is 11 amino acids long. CDR3 residues: CASSSAYEQFF. As DNA, the CDR3 is TGTGCCAGCAGCTCTGCGTATGAGCAGTTCTTC.

In the case of this clonotype: Its ends do not fully match the called genes, so a read error is possible. The genes are TRBV18 and TRBJ1-2; 10 nucleotides match TRBD1. CDR1 and CDR2 from the germline V gene are KGHSH and LQKENI. This CDR3 is built from 15 residues. CDR3 region: CTSSPGQGLNYGYTF. Here the CDR3 DNA reads TGTACCAGCTCACCGGGACAGGGGCTAAACTATGGCTACACCTTC.

This clonotype was recorded a few times. V is TRBV15 and J is TRBJ2-5; no clear D gene. Germline CDR1 reads LNHNV; CDR2 reads YYDKDF (reference sequence). The CDR3 spans 13 residues. With 4 bases removed from V and 1 base from J, the gap between germline ends came to 7 bases. The CDR3 DNA is TGTGCCACCAGCAAGGGCAGCCAAGAGACCCAGTACTTC. This translates into CATSKGSQETQYF.

This clonotype was detected a few times. The genes are TRBV6-5 and TRBJ2-3, with TRBD1 as a possible D gene (6 bases). CDR3 length: 15 amino acids. CDR1 and CDR2 (germline): MNHEY, SVGAGI. V was clipped by 3 bases and J by 0 bases, with 10 bases between them. CDR3 loop: CASSYRGWSTDTQYF. CDR3 nucleotide sequence: TGTGCCAGCAGTTATAGGGGGTGGAGCACAGATACGCAGTATTTT.

The chain couples TRBV6-1 to TRBJ1-1, with no clear D. CDR3 length: 14 amino acids. CDR1 is MNHNS, CDR2 SASEGT, per germline. Trimming shortened V by 6 bases and J by 5 bases, and 16 bases separated the two germline ends. CDR3 in DNA: TGTGCCAGCAGGCGGTTCGGGTCTAATACTGAAGCTTTCTTT. Translating gives CASRRFGSNTEAFF.

The chain joins TRBV5-1 to TRBJ2-7; D may correspond to TRBD1 or TRBD2 (5 bases each). The V and J ends lost 0 bases and 4 bases respectively, with 14 bases between them. Germline lookup yields CDR1 SGHRS and CDR2 YFSETQ. The CDR3 extends over 15 amino acids. The CDR3 sequence is CASSLGGTADYEQYF. CDR3 bases: TGCGCCAGCAGCTTGGGAGGGACGGCGGATTACGAGCAGTACTTC.

This sequence joins TRBV11-3 and TRBJ2-7; possibly TRBD1 for D (6 bases). Trimming stripped 7 bases from V and 2 bases from J, with 21 bases between. This CDR3 has 16 residues. Germline values: CDR1 SGHNT, CDR2 YENEEA. CDR3 loop: CASTDTNNRVPYEQYF. CDR3 nucleotides: TGTGCCAGCACCGATACTAATAACAGGGTTCCCTACGAGCAGTACTTC.